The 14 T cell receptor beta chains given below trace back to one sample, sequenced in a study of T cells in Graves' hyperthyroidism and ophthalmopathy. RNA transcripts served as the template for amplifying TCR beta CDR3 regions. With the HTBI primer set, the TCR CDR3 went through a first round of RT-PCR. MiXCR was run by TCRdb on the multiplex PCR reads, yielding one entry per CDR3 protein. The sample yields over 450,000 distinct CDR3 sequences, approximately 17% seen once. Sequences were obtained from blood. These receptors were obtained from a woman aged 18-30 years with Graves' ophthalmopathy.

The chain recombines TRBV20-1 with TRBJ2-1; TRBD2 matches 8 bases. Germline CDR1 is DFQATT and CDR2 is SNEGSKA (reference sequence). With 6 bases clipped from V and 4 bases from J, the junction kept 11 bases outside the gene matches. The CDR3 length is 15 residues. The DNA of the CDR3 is TGCAGTGCCCTCATGATACGGGAGGGTTACAATGAGCAGTTCTTC. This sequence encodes CSALMIREGYNEQFF.

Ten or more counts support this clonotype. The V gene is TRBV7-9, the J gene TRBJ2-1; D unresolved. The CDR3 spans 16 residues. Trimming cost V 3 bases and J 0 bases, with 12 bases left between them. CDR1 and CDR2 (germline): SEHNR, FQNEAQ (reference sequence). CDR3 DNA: TGTGCCAGCAGCTTGGTGACACCAGCCTCCTACAATGAGCAGTTCTTC. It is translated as CASSLVTPASYNEQFF.

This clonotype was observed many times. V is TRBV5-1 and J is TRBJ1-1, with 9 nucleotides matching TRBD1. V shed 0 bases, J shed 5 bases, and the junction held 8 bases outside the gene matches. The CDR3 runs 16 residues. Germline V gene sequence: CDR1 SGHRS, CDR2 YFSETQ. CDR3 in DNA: TGCGCCAGCAGCTTGGCCTTAACGACAGGGGGGACTGAAGCTTTCTTT. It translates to CASSLALTTGGTEAFF.

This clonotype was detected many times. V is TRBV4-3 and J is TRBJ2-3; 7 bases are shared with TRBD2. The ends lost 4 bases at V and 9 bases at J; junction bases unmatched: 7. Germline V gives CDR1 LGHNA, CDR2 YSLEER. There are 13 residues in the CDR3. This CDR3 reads CASSLSREGTQYF. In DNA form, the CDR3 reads TGCGCCAGCAGCCTTTCCAGGGAGGGAACGCAGTATTTT.

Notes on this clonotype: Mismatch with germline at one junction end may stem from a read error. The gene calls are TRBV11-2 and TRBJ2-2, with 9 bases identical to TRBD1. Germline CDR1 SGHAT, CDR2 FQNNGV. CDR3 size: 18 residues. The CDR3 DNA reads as TGCGCCAGCAGCCAAGAGCCTACAGGGGGCGTAGGCACCGGGGAGCTGTTTTTT. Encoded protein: CASSQEPTGGVGTGELFF.

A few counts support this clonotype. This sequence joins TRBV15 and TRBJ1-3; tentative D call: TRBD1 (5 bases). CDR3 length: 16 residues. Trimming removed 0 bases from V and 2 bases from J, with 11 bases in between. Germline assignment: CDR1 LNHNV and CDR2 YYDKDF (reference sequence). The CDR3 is CATSRDRGETGNTIYF. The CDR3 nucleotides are TGTGCCACCAGCAGAGATCGGGGGGAAACTGGAAACACCATATATTTT.

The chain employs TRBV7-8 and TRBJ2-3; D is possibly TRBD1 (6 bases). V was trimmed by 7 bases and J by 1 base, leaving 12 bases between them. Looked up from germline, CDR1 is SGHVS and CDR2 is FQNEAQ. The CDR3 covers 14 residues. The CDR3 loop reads CASTPTGRTDTQYF. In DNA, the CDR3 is TGTGCCAGCACCCCGACAGGACGCACAGATACGCAGTATTTT.

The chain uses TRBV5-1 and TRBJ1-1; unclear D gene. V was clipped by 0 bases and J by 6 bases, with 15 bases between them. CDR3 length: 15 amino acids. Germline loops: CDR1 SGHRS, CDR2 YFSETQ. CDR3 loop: CASSLGEGLGAEAFF. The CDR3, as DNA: TGCGCCAGCAGCTTGGGCGAAGGACTTGGGGCTGAAGCTTTCTTT.

CDR3 in amino acids: CSVERGGTLGAEQYF. The CDR3 DNA sequence: TGCAGCGTTGAAAGGGGGGGGACCCTCGGTGCCGAGCAGTACTTC. The chain has TRBV29-1 and TRBJ2-7, with D maybe TRBD2 (7 bases). CDR1 and CDR2 from the germline V gene are SQVTM and ANQGSEA. The CDR3 is made up of 15 amino acids. The V and J ends lost 2 bases and 6 bases respectively, with 20 bases between them.

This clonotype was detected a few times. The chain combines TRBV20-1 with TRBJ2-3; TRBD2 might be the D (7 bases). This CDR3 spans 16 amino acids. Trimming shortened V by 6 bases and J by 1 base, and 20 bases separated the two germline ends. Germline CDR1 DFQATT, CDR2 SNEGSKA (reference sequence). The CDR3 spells CSATLPRGGRTDTQYF. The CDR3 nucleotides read TGCAGTGCAACTCTCCCCCGCGGGGGCCGCACAGATACGCAGTATTTT.

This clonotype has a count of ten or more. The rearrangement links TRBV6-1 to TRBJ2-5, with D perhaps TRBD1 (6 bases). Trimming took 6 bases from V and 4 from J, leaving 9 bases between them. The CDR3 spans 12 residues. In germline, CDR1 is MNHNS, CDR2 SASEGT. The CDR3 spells CASRSTGETQYF. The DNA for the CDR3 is TGTGCCAGCAGATCGACAGGAGAGACCCAGTACTTC.

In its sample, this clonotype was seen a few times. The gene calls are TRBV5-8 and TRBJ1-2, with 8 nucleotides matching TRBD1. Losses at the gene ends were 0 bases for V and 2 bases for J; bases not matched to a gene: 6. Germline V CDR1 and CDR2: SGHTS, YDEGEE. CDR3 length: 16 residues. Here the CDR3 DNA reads TGTGCCAGCAGCTTGGGTCCGCGACAGGGGAACTATGGCTACACCTTC. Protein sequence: CASSLGPRQGNYGYTF.

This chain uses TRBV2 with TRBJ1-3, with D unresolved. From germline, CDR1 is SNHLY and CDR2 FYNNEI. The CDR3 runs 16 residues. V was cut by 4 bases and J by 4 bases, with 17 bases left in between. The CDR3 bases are TGTGCCAGCAGTGTTCACCACTCGAGAGACGGAAACACCATATATTTT. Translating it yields CASSVHHSRDGNTIYF. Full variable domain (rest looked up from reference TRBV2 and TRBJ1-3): EPEVTQTPSHQVTQMGQEVILRCVPISNHLYFYWYRQILGQKVEFLVSFYNNEISEKSEIFDDQFSVERPDGSNFTLKIRSTKLEDSAMYFCASSVHHSRDGNTIYFGEGSWLTVV.

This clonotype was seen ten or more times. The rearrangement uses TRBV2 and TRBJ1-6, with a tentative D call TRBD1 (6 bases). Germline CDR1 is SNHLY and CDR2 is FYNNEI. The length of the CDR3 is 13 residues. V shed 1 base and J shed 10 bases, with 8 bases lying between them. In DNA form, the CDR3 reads TGTGCCAGCAGTGAAGGGGGGGGCTCACCCCTCCACTTT. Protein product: CASSEGGGSPLHF.